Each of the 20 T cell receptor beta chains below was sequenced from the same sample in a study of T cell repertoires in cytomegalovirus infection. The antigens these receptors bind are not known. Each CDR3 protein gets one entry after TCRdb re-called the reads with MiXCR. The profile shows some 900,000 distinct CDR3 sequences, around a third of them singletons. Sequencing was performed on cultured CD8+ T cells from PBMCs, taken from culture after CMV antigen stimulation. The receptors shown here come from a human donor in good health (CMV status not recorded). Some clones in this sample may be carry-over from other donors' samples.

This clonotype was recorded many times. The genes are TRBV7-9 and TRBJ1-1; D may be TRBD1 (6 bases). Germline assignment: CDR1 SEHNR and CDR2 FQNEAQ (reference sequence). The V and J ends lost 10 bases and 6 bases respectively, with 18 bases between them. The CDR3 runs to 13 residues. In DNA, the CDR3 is TGTGCCACTAAGACAGGCCGGGGGGCTGAAGCTTTCTTT. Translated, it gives CATKTGRGAEAFF.

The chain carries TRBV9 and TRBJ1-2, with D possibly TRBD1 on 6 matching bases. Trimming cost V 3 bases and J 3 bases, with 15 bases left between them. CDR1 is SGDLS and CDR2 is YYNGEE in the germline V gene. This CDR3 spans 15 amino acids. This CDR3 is CASSARGRGDYGYTF. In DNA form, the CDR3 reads TGTGCCAGCAGCGCCAGGGGCAGAGGTGACTATGGCTACACCTTC.

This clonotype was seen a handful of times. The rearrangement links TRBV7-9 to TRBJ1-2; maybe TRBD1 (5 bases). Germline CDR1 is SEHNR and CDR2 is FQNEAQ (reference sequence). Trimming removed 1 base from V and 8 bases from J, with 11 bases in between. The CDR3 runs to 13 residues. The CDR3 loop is CASSLGGVNGYTF. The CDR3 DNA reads TGTGCCAGCAGCTTAGGGGGGGTCAACGGCTACACCTTC.

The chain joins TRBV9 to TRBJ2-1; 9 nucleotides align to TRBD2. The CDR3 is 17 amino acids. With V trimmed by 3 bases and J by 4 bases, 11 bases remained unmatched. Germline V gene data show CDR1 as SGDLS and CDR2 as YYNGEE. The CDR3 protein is CASSDKRGAIFYNEQFF. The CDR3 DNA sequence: TGTGCCAGCAGCGATAAGCGGGGGGCCATTTTTTACAATGAGCAGTTCTTC.

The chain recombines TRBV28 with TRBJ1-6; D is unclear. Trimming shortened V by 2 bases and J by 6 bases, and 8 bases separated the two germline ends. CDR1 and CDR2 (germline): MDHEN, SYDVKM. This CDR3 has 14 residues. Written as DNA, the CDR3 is TGTGCCAGCAGTTTAATGGGAAGTAATTCACCCCTCCACTTT. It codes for CASSLMGSNSPLHF.

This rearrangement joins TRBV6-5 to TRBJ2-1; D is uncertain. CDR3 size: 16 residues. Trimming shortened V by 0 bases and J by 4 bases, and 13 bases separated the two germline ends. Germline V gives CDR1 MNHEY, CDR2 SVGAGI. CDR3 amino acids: CASSYSTALPYNEQFF. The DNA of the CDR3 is TGTGCCAGCAGTTACTCGACGGCTCTCCCTTACAATGAGCAGTTCTTC.

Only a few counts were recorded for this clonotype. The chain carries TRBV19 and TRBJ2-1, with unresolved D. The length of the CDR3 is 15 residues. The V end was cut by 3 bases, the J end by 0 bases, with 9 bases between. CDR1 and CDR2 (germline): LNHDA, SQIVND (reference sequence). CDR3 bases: TGTGCCAGTAGTATCGGTCCCAGCTCCTACAATGAGCAGTTCTTC. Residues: CASSIGPSSYNEQFF.

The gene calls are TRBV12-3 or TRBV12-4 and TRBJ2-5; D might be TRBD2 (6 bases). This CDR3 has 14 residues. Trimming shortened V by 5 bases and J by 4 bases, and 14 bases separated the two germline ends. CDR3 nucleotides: TGTGCCAGCAGTCCGGAATACGGGGGAGAGACCCAGTACTTC. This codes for CASSPEYGGETQYF.

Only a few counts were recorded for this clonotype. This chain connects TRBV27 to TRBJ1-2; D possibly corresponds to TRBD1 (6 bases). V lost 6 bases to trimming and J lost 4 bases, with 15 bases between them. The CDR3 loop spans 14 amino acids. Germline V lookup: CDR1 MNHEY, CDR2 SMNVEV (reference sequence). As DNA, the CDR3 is TGTGCCAGCAGAAAAGGTGGGGGGCTCTATGGCTACACCTTC. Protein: CASRKGGGLYGYTF.

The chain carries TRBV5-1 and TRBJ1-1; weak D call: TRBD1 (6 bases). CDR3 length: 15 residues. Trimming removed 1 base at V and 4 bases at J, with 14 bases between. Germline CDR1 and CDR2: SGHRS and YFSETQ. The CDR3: CASSLTGIGVTEAFF. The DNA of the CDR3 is TGCGCCAGCAGCTTGACAGGGATAGGCGTCACTGAAGCTTTCTTT.

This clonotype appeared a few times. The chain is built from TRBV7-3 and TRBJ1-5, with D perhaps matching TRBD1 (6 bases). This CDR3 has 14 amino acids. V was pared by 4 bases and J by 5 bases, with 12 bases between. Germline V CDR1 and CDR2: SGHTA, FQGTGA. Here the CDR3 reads CASSSTGLDQPQHF. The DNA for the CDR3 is TGTGCCAGCAGCTCGACAGGCCTCGATCAGCCCCAGCATTTT.

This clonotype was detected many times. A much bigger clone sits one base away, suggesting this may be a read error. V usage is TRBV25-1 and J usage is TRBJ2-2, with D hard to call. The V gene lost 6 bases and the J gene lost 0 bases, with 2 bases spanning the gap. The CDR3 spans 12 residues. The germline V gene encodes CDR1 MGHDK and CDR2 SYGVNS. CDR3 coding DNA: TGTGCCAGCAGGTCGAACACCGGGGAGCTGTTTTTT. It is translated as CASRSNTGELFF.

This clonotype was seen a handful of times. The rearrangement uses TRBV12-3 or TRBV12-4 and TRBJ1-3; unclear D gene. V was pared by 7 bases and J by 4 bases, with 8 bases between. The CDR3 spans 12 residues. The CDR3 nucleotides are TGTGCCAGCACCCCAGAGGGAAACACCATATATTTT. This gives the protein CASTPEGNTIYF.

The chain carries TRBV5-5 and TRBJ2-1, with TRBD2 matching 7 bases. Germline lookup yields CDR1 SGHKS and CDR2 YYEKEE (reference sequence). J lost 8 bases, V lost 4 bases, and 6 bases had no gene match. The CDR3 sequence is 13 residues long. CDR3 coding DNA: TGTGCCAGCAGCAGGTGGGGGAGGGATGAGCAGTTCTTC. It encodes CASSRWGRDEQFF.

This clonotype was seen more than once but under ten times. CDR3 nucleotide sequence: TGTGCCAGCTTAGAGGGGGTCTACGAGCAGTACTTC. It encodes CASLEGVYEQYF. The V call is TRBV2, the J call TRBJ2-7; possibly TRBD1 for D (6 bases). CDR1 and CDR2 from the germline V gene are SNHLY and FYNNEI. Trimming cost V 8 bases and J 3 bases, with 11 bases left between them. The CDR3 totals 12 residues.

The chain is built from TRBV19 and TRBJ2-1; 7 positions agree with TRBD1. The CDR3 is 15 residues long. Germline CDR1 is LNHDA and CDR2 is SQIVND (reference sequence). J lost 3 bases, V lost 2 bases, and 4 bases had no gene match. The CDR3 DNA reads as TGTGCCAGTAGTATAATGGGGGACAGCTACAATGAGCAGTTCTTC. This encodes CASSIMGDSYNEQFF.

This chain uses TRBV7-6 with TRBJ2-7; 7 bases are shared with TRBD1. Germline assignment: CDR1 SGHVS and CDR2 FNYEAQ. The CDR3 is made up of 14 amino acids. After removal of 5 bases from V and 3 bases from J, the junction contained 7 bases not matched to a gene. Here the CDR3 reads CASSPKGQIYEQYF. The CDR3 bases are TGTGCCAGCAGCCCAAAGGGACAGATCTACGAGCAGTACTTC.

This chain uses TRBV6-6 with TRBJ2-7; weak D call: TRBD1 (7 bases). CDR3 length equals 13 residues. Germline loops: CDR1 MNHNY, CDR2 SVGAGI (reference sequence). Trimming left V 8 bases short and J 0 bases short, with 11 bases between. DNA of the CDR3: TGTGCCAGCTCGGAGGGGGCCTCCTACGAGCAGTACGTC. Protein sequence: CASSEGASYEQYV.

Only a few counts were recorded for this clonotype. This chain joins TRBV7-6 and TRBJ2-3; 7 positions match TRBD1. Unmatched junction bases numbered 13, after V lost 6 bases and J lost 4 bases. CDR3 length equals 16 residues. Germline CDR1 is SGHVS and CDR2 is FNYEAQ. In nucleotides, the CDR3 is TGTGCCAGCAGTTCATTTGGACAGGCTGGATCAGATACGCAGTATTTT. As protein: CASSSFGQAGSDTQYF. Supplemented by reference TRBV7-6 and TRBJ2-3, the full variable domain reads GAGVSQSPRYKVTKRGQDVALRCDPISGHVSLYWYRQALGQGPEFLTYFNYEAQQDKSGLPNDRFSAERPEGSISTLTIQRTEQRDSAMYRCASSSFGQAGSDTQYFGPGTRLTVL.

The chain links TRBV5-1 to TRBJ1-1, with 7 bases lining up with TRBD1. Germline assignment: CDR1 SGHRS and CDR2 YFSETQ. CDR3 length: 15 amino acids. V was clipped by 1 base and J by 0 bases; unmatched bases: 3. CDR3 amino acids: CASSLTGDLNTEAFF. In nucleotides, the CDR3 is TGCGCCAGCAGCTTGACAGGGGACTTGAACACTGAAGCTTTCTTT.